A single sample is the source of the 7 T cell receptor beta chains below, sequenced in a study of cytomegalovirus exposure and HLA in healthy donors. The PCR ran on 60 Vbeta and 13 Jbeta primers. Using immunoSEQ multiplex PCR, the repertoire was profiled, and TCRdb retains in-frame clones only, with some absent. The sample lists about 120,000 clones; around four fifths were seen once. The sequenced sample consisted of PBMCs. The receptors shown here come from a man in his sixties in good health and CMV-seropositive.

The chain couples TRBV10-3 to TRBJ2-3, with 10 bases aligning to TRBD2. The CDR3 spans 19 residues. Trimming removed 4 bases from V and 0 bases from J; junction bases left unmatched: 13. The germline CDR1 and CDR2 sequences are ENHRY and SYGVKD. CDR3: CAISVTSGKTTSSTDTQYF. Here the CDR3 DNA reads TGTGCCATCAGTGTTACTAGCGGGAAAACTACTTCTAGCACAGATACGCAGTATTTT.

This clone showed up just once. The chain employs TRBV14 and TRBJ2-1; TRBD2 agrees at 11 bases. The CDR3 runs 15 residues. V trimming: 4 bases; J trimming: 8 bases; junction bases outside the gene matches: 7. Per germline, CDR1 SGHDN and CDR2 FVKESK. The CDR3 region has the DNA TGTGCCAGCAGCCCCACTAGCGGGAGCACCCATGAGCAGTTCTTC. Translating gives CASSPTSGSTHEQFF.

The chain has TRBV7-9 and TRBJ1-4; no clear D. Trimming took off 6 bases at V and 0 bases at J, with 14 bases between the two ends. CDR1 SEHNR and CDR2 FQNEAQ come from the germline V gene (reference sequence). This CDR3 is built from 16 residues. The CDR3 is CASRAGSSATNEKLFF. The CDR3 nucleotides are TGTGCCAGCAGAGCCGGGTCCTCTGCAACTAATGAAAAACTGTTTTTT.

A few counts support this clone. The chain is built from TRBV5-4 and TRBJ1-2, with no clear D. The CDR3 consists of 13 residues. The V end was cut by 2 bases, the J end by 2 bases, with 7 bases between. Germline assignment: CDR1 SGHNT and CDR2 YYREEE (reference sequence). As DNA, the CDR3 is TGTGCCAGCAGCTTAGCAGCGAACTATGGCTACACCTTC. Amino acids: CASSLAANYGYTF. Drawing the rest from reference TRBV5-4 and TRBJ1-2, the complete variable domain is ETGVTQSPTHLIKTRGQQVTLRCSSQSGHNTVSWYQQALGQGPQFIFQYYREEENGRGNFPPRFSGLQFPNYSSELNVNALELDDSALYLCASSLAANYGYTFGSGTRLTVV.

The CDR3 region has the DNA TGTGCCAGCAGGGGGGGGATATCCCAAGAGACCCAGTACTTC. Protein sequence: CASRGGISQETQYF. The rearrangement uses TRBV7-9 and TRBJ2-5, with TRBD2 identical over 7 bases. V trimming: 6 bases; J trimming: 1 base; junction bases outside the gene matches: 5. Germline V gene lookup returns CDR1 SEHNR and CDR2 FQNEAQ (reference sequence). The CDR3 extends over 14 amino acids.

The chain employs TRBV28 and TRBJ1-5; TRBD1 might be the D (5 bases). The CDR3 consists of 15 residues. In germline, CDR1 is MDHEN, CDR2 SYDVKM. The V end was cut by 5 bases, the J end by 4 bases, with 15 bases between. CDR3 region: CASSQNAGLNQPQHF. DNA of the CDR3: TGTGCCAGCAGTCAAAATGCAGGGTTAAATCAGCCCCAGCATTTT.

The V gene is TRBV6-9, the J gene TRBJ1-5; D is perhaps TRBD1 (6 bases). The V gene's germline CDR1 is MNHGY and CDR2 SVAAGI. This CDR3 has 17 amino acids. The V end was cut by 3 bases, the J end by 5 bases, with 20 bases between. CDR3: CASSYRTTGLAHQPQHF. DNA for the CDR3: TGTGCCAGCAGTTACAGGACAACAGGGTTAGCCCATCAGCCCCAGCATTTT.